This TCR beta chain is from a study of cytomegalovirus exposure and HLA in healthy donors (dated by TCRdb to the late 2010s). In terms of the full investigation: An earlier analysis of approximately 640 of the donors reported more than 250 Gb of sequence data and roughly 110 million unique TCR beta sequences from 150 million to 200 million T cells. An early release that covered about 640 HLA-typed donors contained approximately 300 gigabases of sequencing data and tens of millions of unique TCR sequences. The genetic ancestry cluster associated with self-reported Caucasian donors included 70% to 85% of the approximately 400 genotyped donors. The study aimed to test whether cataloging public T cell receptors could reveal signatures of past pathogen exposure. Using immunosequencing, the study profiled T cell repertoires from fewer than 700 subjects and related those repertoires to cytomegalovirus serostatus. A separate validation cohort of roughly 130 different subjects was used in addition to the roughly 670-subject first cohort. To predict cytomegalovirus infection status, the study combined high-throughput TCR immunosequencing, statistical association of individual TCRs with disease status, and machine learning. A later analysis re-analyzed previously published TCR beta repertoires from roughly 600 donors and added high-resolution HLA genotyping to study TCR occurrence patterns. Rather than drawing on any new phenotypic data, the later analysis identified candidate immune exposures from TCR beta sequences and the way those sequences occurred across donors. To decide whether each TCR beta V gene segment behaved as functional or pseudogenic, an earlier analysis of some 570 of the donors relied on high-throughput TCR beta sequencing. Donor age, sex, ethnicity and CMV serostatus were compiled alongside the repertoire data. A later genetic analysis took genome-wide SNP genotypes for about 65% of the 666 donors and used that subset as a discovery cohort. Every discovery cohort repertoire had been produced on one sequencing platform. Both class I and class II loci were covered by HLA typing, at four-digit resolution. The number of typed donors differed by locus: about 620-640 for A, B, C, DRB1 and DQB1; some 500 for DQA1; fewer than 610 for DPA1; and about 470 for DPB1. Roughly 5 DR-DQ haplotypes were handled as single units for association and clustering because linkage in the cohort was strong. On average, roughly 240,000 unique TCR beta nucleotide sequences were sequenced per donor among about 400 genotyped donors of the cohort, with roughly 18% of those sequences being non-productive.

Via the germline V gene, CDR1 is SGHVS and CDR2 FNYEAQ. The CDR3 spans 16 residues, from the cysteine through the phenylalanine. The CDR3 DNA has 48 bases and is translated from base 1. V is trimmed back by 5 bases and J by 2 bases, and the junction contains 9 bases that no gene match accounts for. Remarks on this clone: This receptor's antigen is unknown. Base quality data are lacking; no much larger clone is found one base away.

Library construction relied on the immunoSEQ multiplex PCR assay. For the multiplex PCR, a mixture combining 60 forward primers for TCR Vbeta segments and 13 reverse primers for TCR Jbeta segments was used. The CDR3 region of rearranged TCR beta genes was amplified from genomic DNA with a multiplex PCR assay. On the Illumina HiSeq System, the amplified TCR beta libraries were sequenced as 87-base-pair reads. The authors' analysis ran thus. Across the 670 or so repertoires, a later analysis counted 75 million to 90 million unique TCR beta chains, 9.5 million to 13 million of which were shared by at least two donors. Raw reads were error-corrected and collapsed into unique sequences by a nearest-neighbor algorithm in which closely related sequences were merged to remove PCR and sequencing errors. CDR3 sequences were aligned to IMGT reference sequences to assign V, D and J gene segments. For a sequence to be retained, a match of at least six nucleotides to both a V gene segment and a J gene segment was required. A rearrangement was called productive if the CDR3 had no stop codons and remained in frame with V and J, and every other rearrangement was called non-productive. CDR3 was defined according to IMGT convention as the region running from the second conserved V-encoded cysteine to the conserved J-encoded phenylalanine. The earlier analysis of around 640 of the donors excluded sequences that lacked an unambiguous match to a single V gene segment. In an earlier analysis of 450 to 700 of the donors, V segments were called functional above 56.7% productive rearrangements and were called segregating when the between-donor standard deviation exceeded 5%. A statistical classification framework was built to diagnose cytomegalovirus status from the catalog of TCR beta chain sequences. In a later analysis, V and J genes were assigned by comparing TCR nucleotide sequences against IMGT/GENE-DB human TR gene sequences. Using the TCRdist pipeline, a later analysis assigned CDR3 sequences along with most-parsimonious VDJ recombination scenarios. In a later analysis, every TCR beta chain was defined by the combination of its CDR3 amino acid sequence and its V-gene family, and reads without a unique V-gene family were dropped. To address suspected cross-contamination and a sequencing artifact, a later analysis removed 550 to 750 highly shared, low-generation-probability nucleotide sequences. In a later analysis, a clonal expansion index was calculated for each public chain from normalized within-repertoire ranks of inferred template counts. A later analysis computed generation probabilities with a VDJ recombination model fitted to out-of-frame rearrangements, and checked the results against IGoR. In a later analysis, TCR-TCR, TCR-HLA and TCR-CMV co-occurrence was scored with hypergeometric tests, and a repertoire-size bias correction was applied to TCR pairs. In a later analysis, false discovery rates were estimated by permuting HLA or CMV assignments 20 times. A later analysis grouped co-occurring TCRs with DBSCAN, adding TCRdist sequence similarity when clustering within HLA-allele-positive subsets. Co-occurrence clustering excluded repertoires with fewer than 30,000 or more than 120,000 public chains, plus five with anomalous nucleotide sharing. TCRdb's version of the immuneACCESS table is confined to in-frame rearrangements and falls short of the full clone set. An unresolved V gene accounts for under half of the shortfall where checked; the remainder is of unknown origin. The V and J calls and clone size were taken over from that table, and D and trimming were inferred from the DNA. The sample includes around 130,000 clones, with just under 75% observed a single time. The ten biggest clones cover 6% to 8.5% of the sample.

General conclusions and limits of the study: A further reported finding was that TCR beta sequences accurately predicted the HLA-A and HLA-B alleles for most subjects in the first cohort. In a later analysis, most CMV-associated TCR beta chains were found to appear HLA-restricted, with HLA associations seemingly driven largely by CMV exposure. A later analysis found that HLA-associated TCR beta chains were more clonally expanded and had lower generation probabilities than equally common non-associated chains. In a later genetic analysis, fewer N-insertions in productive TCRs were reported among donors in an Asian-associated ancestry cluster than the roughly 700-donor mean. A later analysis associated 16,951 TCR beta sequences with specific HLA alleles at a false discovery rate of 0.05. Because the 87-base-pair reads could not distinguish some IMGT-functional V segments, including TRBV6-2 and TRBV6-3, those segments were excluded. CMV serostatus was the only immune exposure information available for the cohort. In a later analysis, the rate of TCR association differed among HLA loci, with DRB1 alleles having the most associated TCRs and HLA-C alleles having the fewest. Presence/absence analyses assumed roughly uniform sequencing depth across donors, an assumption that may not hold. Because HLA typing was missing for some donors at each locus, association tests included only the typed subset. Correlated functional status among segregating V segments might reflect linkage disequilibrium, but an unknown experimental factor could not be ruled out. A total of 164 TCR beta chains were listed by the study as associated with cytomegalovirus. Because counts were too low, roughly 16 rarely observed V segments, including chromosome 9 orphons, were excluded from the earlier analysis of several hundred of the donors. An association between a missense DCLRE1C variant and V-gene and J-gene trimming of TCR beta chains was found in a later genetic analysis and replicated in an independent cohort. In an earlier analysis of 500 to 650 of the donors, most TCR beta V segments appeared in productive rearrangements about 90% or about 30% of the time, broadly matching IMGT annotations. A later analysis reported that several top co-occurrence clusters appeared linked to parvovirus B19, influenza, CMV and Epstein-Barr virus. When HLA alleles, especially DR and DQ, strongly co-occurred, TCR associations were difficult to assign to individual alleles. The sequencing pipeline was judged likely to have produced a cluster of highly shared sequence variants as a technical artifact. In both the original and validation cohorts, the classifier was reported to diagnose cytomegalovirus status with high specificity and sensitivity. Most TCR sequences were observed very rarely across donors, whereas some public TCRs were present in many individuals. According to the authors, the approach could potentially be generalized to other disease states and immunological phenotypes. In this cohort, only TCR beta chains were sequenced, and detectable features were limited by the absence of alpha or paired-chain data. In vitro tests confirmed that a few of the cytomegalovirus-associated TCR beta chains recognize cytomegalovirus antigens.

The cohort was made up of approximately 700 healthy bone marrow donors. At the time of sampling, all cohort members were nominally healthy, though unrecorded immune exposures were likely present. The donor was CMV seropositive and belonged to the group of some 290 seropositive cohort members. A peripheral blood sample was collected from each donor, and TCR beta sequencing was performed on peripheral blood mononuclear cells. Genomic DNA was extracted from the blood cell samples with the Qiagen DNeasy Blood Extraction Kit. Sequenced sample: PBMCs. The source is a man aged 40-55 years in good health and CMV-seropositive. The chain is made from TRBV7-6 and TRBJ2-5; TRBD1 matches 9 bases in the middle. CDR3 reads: CASSPTAGTGQETQYF. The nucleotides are TGTGCCAGCAGCCCAACTGCCGGGACAGGGCAAGAGACCCAGTACTTC.